Following are 30 T cell receptor beta chains from one sample sequenced in a study of T-cell memory formation after mild COVID-19. Via MiXCR, TCRdb re-called the 5' RACE reads, giving one row per CDR3 protein. The table shows 400,000 or so distinct CDR3 sequences, with around 21% occurring only once. Sequenced sample: PBMCs or a T cell subset sorted from them (not recorded which). These receptors originate from an adult woman who had mild COVID-19 (a few samples of this study predate the infection). Cell type and time point are not known.

This clonotype has only a few counts. The genes are TRBV6-2 or TRBV6-3 and TRBJ2-5; D possibly corresponds to TRBD2 (6 bases). The germline V gene encodes CDR1 MNHEY and CDR2 SVGEGT. The V end lost 3 bases, the J end lost 5 bases, and 13 bases lay between the germline ends. The CDR3 runs 14 residues. The CDR3 nucleotides read TGTGCCAGCAGTTATACTAGCTTCTGGGAGACCCAGTACTTC. Its protein product is CASSYTSFWETQYF.

The chain uses TRBV24-1 and TRBJ1-1; D ambiguous. Germline CDR1 KGHDR, CDR2 SFDVKD. Trimming took off 3 bases at V and 4 bases at J, with 14 bases between the two ends. CDR3 length equals 15 residues. This CDR3 reads CATSDPGRGATEAFF. The CDR3 region has the DNA TGTGCCACCAGTGATCCCGGGAGAGGTGCCACTGAAGCTTTCTTT.

In its sample, this clonotype was seen a few times. The chain is built from TRBV7-2 and TRBJ1-4; weak D call: TRBD1 (5 bases). Looked up from germline, CDR1 is SGHTA and CDR2 is FQGNSA. The V gene lost 2 bases and the J gene lost 8 bases, with 6 bases spanning the gap. This CDR3 has 12 amino acids. Here the CDR3 reads CASSLWGEKLFF. Here the CDR3 DNA reads TGTGCCAGCAGCTTATGGGGGGAAAAACTGTTTTTT.

This clonotype was observed a few times. The chain links TRBV29-1 to TRBJ2-7; D gene unclear. Between the trimmed V and J ends, which lost 1 base and 0 bases, there was a span of 7 bases. CDR3 length: 13 residues. Germline V gene sequence: CDR1 SQVTM, CDR2 ANQGSEA. CDR3 loop: CSVEGSDSYEQYF. DNA for the CDR3: TGCAGCGTTGAAGGCTCAGACTCCTACGAGCAGTACTTC.

The V call is TRBV5-1, the J call TRBJ2-1; no clear D gene. The CDR3 is made up of 13 amino acids. Trimming left V 0 bases short and J 9 bases short, with 10 bases between. Germline loops: CDR1 SGHRS, CDR2 YFSETQ. For the CDR3, the DNA is TGCGCCAGCAGCTTGGTAGGGTTCCTTGAGCAGTTCTTC. The encoded protein is CASSLVGFLEQFF. Full variable domain (rest looked up from reference TRBV5-1 and TRBJ2-1): KAGVTQTPRYLIKTRGQQVTLSCSPISGHRSVSWYQQTPGQGLQFLFEYFSETQRNKGNFPGRFSGRQFSNSRSEMNVSTLELGDSALYLCASSLVGFLEQFFGPGTRLTVL.

This rearrangement joins TRBV14 to TRBJ2-7, with D perhaps matching TRBD2 (7 bases). CDR1 SGHDN and CDR2 FVKESK come from the germline V gene. The CDR3 spans 16 residues. Trimming stripped 4 bases from V and 4 bases from J, with 20 bases between. CDR3 coding DNA: TGTGCCAGCAGCCCCCAGCGAGGGGAGGGGGGTTACGAGCAGTACTTC. It codes for CASSPQRGEGGYEQYF.

The chain joins TRBV29-1 to TRBJ2-3, with 10 positions matching TRBD1. This CDR3 is built from 15 residues. Unmatched junction bases numbered 10, after V lost 5 bases and J lost 5 bases. Germline CDR1 SQVTM, CDR2 ANQGSEA. This CDR3 is CSVPPDRGLLDTQYF. CDR3 bases: TGCAGCGTTCCGCCGGACAGGGGGTTATTAGATACGCAGTATTTT.

Here the CDR3 reads CASSLLAGGRTEAFF. CDR3 in DNA: TGTGCCAGCAGCTTGCTAGCCGGGGGGAGGACTGAAGCTTTCTTT. The rearrangement links TRBV5-6 to TRBJ1-1, with a tentative D call TRBD1 (5 bases). Germline V gives CDR1 SGHDT, CDR2 YYEEEE. Trimming pared 1 base from V and 5 bases from J, leaving 15 bases between. The CDR3 runs 15 residues.

In this sample, this clonotype turned up a few times. V gene TRBV5-1 combines with J gene TRBJ1-1; D is unresolved. Trimming stripped 5 bases from V and 1 base from J, with 9 bases between. Germline CDR1 SGHRS, CDR2 YFSETQ. The CDR3 has 13 residues. This chain's CDR3 is CASSWGSNTEAFF. The CDR3 DNA follows: TGCGCCAGCAGTTGGGGTTCGAACACTGAAGCTTTCTTT. Variable domain in full (rest from reference TRBV5-1 and TRBJ1-1): KAGVTQTPRYLIKTRGQQVTLSCSPISGHRSVSWYQQTPGQGLQFLFEYFSETQRNKGNFPGRFSGRQFSNSRSEMNVSTLELGDSALYLCASSWGSNTEAFFGQGTRLTVV.

The chain links TRBV12-3 or TRBV12-4 to TRBJ2-3, with TRBD2 matching 11 bases. Trimming cost V 6 bases and J 2 bases; bases outside gene matches: 7. The CDR3 sequence is 16 residues long. CDR3 loop: CASRRGLAVSTDTQYF. The CDR3 bases are TGTGCCAGCAGGAGGGGACTAGCGGTCTCCACAGATACGCAGTATTTT.

The chain couples TRBV18 to TRBJ1-1; 9 nucleotides agree with TRBD1. Germline CDR1 KGHSH, CDR2 LQKENI. This CDR3 contains 16 residues. Unmatched junction bases numbered 8, after V lost 5 bases and J lost 1 base. The CDR3 loop is CASSIQGANRNTEAFF. The CDR3 coding sequence is TGTGCCAGCTCAATACAGGGGGCGAATAGGAACACTGAAGCTTTCTTT.

This clonotype was detected many times. The V gene is TRBV5-6, the J gene TRBJ2-5; 10 bases line up with TRBD2. Germline loops: CDR1 SGHDT, CDR2 YYEEEE. CDR3 length: 15 residues. The V gene end was trimmed by 0 bases and the J gene end by 3 bases; junction bases not matched to a gene: 2. For the CDR3, the DNA is TGTGCCAGCAGCTTGGGAGGACTAGCGGAAGAGACCCAGTACTTC. Translating it yields CASSLGGLAEETQYF.

This clonotype was recorded a few times. The chain has TRBV5-1 and TRBJ1-1; D unclear. CDR3 length: 13 amino acids. CDR1 and CDR2 (germline): SGHRS, YFSETQ. The V end was cut by 5 bases, the J end by 0 bases, with 8 bases between. As DNA, the CDR3 is TGCGCCAGCAGTAACAAAGTGAACACTGAAGCTTTCTTT. It specifies CASSNKVNTEAFF.

The chain recombines TRBV9 with TRBJ2-7; D unresolved. CDR3 size: 12 residues. V was trimmed by 1 base and J by 6 bases, leaving 8 bases between them. Germline V gene lookup returns CDR1 SGDLS and CDR2 YYNGEE. CDR3 residues: CASSVSGGEQYF. CDR3 nucleotides: TGTGCCAGCAGCGTATCTGGCGGCGAGCAGTACTTC.

This clonotype showed up just a few times. The V gene is TRBV7-6, the J gene TRBJ1-1; possible D gene TRBD1, 6 bases. The CDR3 contains 17 residues. The germline V gene has CDR1 SGHVS and CDR2 FNYEAQ. Trimming left V 1 base short and J 0 bases short, with 15 bases between. CDR3 DNA: TGTGCCAGCAGCTTAGAGGTCAGGGGCCCCATGAACACTGAAGCTTTCTTT. This sequence encodes CASSLEVRGPMNTEAFF.

This clonotype has a handful of counts. This chain joins TRBV12-3 or TRBV12-4 and TRBJ2-2, with 10 bases matching TRBD1. The CDR3 sequence is 15 residues long. The V gene end was trimmed by 6 bases and the J gene end by 1 base; junction bases not matched to a gene: 2. CDR3 region: CASRGQGKNTGELFF. The CDR3 DNA is TGTGCCAGCAGGGGACAGGGGAAGAACACCGGGGAGCTGTTTTTT.

CDR3 bases: TGTGCCAGCAGCTCCACAGGGGGAGGTTCACCCCTCCACTTT. It is translated as CASSSTGGGSPLHF. This rearrangement joins TRBV7-3 to TRBJ1-6, with 8 bases identical to TRBD1. J lost 9 bases, V lost 4 bases, and 5 bases had no gene match. Germline CDR1 SGHTA, CDR2 FQGTGA. The length of the CDR3 is 14 residues.

This clonotype was observed a handful of times. The genes are TRBV11-2 and TRBJ2-3; TRBD2 might be the D (6 bases). The germline CDR1 and CDR2 sequences are SGHAT and FQNNGV. The V gene lost 4 bases and the J gene lost 2 bases, with 16 bases spanning the gap. The CDR3 length is 16 residues. The CDR3 coding sequence is TGTGCCAGCAGCTCGCCCTTTGGGGGGATCACAGATACGCAGTATTTT. It encodes CASSSPFGGITDTQYF. The complete variable domain, with remaining parts taken from reference TRBV11-2 and TRBJ2-3, reads EAGVAQSPRYKIIEKRQSVAFWCNPISGHATLYWYQQILGQGPKLLIQFQNNGVVDDSQLPKDRFSAERLKGVDSTLKIQPAKLEDSAVYLCASSSPFGGITDTQYFGPGTRLTVL.

This clonotype occurred a few times. V gene TRBV6-5 combines with J gene TRBJ2-1, with 10 bases that match TRBD2. CDR1 and CDR2 from the germline V gene are MNHEY and SVGAGI. Losses at the gene ends were 2 bases for V and 8 bases for J; bases not matched to a gene: 12. The CDR3 is 17 amino acids. The CDR3, as DNA: TGTGCCAGCAGTTACGATCCGAGCGGGAGGGCCATGGATGAGCAGTTCTTC. Protein: CASSYDPSGRAMDEQFF.

This clonotype occurred many times. The rearrangement joins TRBV5-4 to TRBJ1-1, with D possibly matching TRBD1 (6 bases). This CDR3 has 13 residues. Trimming stripped 0 bases from V and 8 bases from J, with 11 bases between. Germline CDR1 is SGHNT and CDR2 is YYREEE (reference sequence). CDR3 sequence (DNA): TGTGCCAGCAGCTTGGATTACGACAGGGAAGCTTTCTTT. The encoded protein is CASSLDYDREAFF.

The rearrangement joins TRBV18 to TRBJ2-2, with D uncertain. V gave up 0 bases and J gave up 2 bases, with 4 bases separating them. Germline V gene data show CDR1 as KGHSH and CDR2 as LQKENI. This CDR3 has 14 amino acids. CDR3 residues: CASSPPGNTGELFF. The CDR3 DNA sequence: TGTGCCAGCTCACCACCGGGAAACACCGGGGAGCTGTTTTTT.

This clonotype was detected only a few times. The chain joins TRBV5-1 to TRBJ2-1; TRBD2 aligns across 8 bases. Germline trimming cut 4 bases from V and 10 bases from J; bases unmatched to any gene: 7. The CDR3 totals 13 residues. Germline assignment: CDR1 SGHRS and CDR2 YFSETQ. The CDR3 region has the DNA TGCGCCAGCAGCCCTCCAGCGGGGGCAGAGCAGTTCTTC. Translating it yields CASSPPAGAEQFF.

The V call is TRBV20-1, the J call TRBJ2-7, with D perhaps matching TRBD2 (5 bases). The germline gives CDR1 DFQATT, CDR2 SNEGSKA (reference sequence). The CDR3 consists of 10 residues. The ends were cut back, 5 bases at V and 8 bases at J, with 10 bases in the middle. CDR3 amino acids: CSAGPGKQYF. CDR3 coding DNA: TGCAGTGCTGGGCCGGGAAAGCAGTACTTC.

This clonotype has at least ten counts. This chain links TRBV12-3 or TRBV12-4 with TRBJ2-1; 10 bases are shared with TRBD2. Germline trimming cut 6 bases from V and 13 bases from J; bases unmatched to any gene: 9. The CDR3 covers 13 residues. In DNA form, the CDR3 reads TGTGCCAGCAGGCTGAATAGCGGGGGGCAACAGTTCTTC. Its protein product is CASRLNSGGQQFF.

This clonotype was counted many times. The chain recombines TRBV6-1 with TRBJ1-4, with D uncertain. V was trimmed by 7 bases and J by 4 bases, leaving 13 bases between them. CDR3 length: 14 amino acids. In germline, CDR1 is MNHNS, CDR2 SASEGT. The CDR3 DNA reads TGTGCCAGCAACAGAGTGGGGATTAATGAAAAACTGTTTTTT. It encodes CASNRVGINEKLFF.

The rearrangement uses TRBV4-2 and TRBJ2-7; 7 positions agree with TRBD1. Germline V gene data show CDR1 as LGHNA and CDR2 as YNFKEQ. After removal of 0 bases from V and 3 bases from J, the junction contained 14 bases not matched to a gene. The CDR3 spans 18 residues. The CDR3 nucleotides are TGTGCCAGCAGCCAAGAATCTTCTGGGACAGCCAACGGCTACGAGCAGTACTTC. Translation: CASSQESSGTANGYEQYF.

The chain uses TRBV12-3 or TRBV12-4 and TRBJ2-2; 10 bases fit TRBD2. This CDR3 is built from 16 residues. With 2 bases clipped from V and 7 bases from J, the junction kept 7 bases outside the gene matches. CDR3 amino acids: CASSLWVAGGIGELFF. CDR3 nucleotide sequence: TGTGCCAGCAGTTTATGGGTAGCGGGAGGAATCGGGGAGCTGTTTTTT.

CDR3 residues: CASSLGLSTPETQYF. The CDR3 coding sequence is TGTGCCAGCAGCTTAGGTCTGAGTACCCCCGAGACCCAGTACTTC. The rearrangement joins TRBV7-7 to TRBJ2-5; no clear D gene. Trimming cost V 1 base and J 5 bases, with 14 bases left between them. Germline-derived CDR1 and CDR2 are SSHAT and FNYEAQ (reference sequence). This CDR3 has 15 amino acids.

V gene TRBV5-1 combines with J gene TRBJ1-4; 10 positions match TRBD1. There are 14 residues in the CDR3. With 5 bases clipped from V and 8 bases from J, the junction kept 6 bases outside the gene matches. From germline, CDR1 is SGHRS and CDR2 YFSETQ. The DNA of the CDR3 is TGCGCCAGCAGTGTGGGACAGGGGTACGAAAAACTGTTTTTT. Translation: CASSVGQGYEKLFF.

This clonotype was seen more than once but under ten times. The chain uses TRBV28 and TRBJ2-7; D perhaps matches TRBD1 (6 bases). Germline lookup yields CDR1 MDHEN and CDR2 SYDVKM. This CDR3 region has 14 residues. Trimming pared 3 bases from V and 2 bases from J, leaving 11 bases between. In DNA form, the CDR3 reads TGTGCCAGCAGTTTGCCATCAGGGGCCTACGAGCAGTACTTC. This translates into CASSLPSGAYEQYF.